These 10 T cell receptor beta chains were sequenced from one sample in a study of cytomegalovirus exposure and HLA in healthy donors. PCR was performed using 60 Vbeta and 13 Jbeta primers. This table comes from immunoSEQ multiplex PCR, and its TCRdb copy is limited to in-frame clones, with some not included. The table records 160,000 or so clones, approximately 86% of them present only once. Sequenced sample: PBMCs. These receptors were obtained from a woman younger than 35 in good health and CMV-seronegative.

This chain connects TRBV30 to TRBJ1-3, with a tentative D call TRBD1 (5 bases). Trimming pared 4 bases from V and 0 bases from J, leaving 25 bases between. This CDR3 spans 19 amino acids. The germline V gene has CDR1 GTSNPN and CDR2 SVGIG (reference sequence). CDR3 residues: CAWTVSGTIHVRSGNTIYF. As DNA, the CDR3 is TGTGCCTGGACCGTTTCGGGGACTATACACGTACGCTCTGGAAACACCATATATTTT.

The V call is TRBV9, the J call TRBJ1-1; no definite D call. V was shortened by 4 bases and J by 1 base, with 11 bases between the two germline ends. CDR1 is SGDLS, CDR2 YYNGEE, per germline. There are 14 residues in the CDR3. CDR3 DNA sequence: TGTGCCAGCAGCCATAACCCAGAGAACACTGAAGCTTTCTTT. Translated: CASSHNPENTEAFF.

The chain couples TRBV2 to TRBJ2-7; 10 bases are a match to TRBD1. The CDR3 sequence is 13 residues long. Losses at the gene ends were 6 bases for V and 8 bases for J; bases not matched to a gene: 7. From germline, CDR1 is SNHLY and CDR2 FYNNEI. CDR3 bases: TGTGCCAGCAGCACCCGGGACAGGGGAAAGCAGTACTTC. Residues: CASSTRDRGKQYF.

This clone was counted once. The chain carries TRBV28 and TRBJ2-1; 9 bases agree with TRBD2. The CDR3 runs to 14 residues. From germline, CDR1 is MDHEN and CDR2 SYDVKM. J was trimmed by 4 bases and V by 10 bases; bases with no gene match: 8. The CDR3 nucleotides are TGTGCCACACAAAGCGGGGGGACTTACAATGAGCAGTTCTTC. Amino acids: CATQSGGTYNEQFF.

This clone is a singleton in its sample. V usage is TRBV4-1 and J usage is TRBJ2-3, with 11 bases that match TRBD2. V was pared by 1 base and J by 5 bases, with 5 bases of the junction left unmatched. The germline gives CDR1 MGHRA, CDR2 YSYEKL. The CDR3 is 16 residues long. CDR3 loop: CASSQVAGGGLDTQYF. Written as DNA, the CDR3 is TGCGCCAGCAGCCAAGTAGCGGGAGGGGGGTTAGATACGCAGTATTTT.

The V gene is TRBV29-1, the J gene TRBJ2-1; 7 positions match TRBD2. The CDR3 contains 18 residues. Germline loops: CDR1 SQVTM, CDR2 ANQGSEA. V shed 0 bases, J shed 5 bases, and the junction held 16 bases outside the gene matches. Here the CDR3 reads CSVEDPLALSVGNNEQFF. The CDR3 DNA sequence: TGCAGCGTTGAAGATCCACTAGCGCTCTCGGTGGGGAACAATGAGCAGTTCTTC.

This chain links TRBV7-3 with TRBJ1-1; 9 bases are shared with TRBD1. Per germline, CDR1 SGHTA and CDR2 FQGTGA. With V trimmed by 4 bases and J by 7 bases, 4 bases remained unmatched. The CDR3 consists of 13 residues. Here the CDR3 reads CASSSTGGSEAFF. For the CDR3, the DNA is TGTGCCAGCAGCTCGACAGGGGGGAGTGAAGCTTTCTTT.

The rearrangement links TRBV4-1 to TRBJ1-5, with unresolved D. This CDR3 is built from 16 residues. Germline assignment: CDR1 MGHRA and CDR2 YSYEKL. V dropped 0 bases and J dropped 2 bases, with 11 bases sitting between them. For the CDR3, the DNA is TGCGCCAGCAGCCAAGATGGCGGGTTGGGCAATCAGCCCCAGCATTTT. Translation gives CASSQDGGLGNQPQHF.

The chain uses TRBV2 and TRBJ2-6, with a possible D match to TRBD2 (5 bases). CDR1 and CDR2 from the germline V gene are SNHLY and FYNNEI. The germline V and J ends were trimmed by 1 base and 3 bases, with 7 bases remaining between them. This CDR3 is 15 amino acids long. CDR3 region: CASSEGAGGANVLTF. The CDR3 bases are TGTGCCAGCAGTGAAGGTGCGGGTGGGGCCAACGTCCTGACTTTC.

The rearrangement links TRBV7-6 to TRBJ2-7; 10 bases are a match to TRBD1. Germline CDR1 reads SGHVS; CDR2 reads FNYEAQ. The CDR3 loop spans 15 amino acids. J lost 3 bases, V lost 3 bases, and 5 bases had no gene match. The CDR3 DNA is TGTGCCAGCAGCTTGGGGACAGGGGAGAACTACGAGCAGTACTTC. It encodes CASSLGTGENYEQYF. The full variable domain, in which reference TRBV7-6 and TRBJ2-7 provide the parts outside the CDR3, is GAGVSQSPRYKVTKRGQDVALRCDPISGHVSLYWYRQALGQGPEFLTYFNYEAQQDKSGLPNDRFSAERPEGSISTLTIQRTEQRDSAMYRCASSLGTGENYEQYFGPGTRLTVT.